Below are 2 T cell receptor beta chains sequenced from a single sample in a study of T cell changes during pregnancy in multiple sclerosis (dated by TCRdb to about 2019). The library was obtained by the immunoSEQ multiplex PCR assay. This is the immuneACCESS table as TCRdb keeps it, with only in-frame sequences that have V and J called. A part of the clones is gone; compared with another copy, unresolved V genes explain less than half, and the rest is unexplained. The sample table shows roughly 52,000 clones, and approximately 92% are seen once. The ten top clones hold approximately 0.25% of the sample. The sample consisted of CD4+ T cells from peripheral blood mononuclear cells, taken in the third trimester of pregnancy. Source of these receptors: a female donor with multiple sclerosis, enrolled in a pregnancy study.

The DNA of the CDR3 is TGTGCCAGCAGCTTACAAGGAGACAGGGCCAAAGAGACCCAGTACTTC. Translated, it gives CASSLQGDRAKETQYF. The J gene is TRBJ2-5, the V gene TRBV11-2, with 7 bases lining up with TRBD1. The CDR3 contains 16 residues. The trim removed 2 bases at V and 3 bases at J, leaving 9 bases unmatched. Germline-derived CDR1 and CDR2 are SGHAT and FQNNGV.

CDR3 sequence (DNA): TGTGCCAGCCGGGACAGCGGATCCTACGAGCAGTACTTC. This encodes CASRDSGSYEQYF. The chain carries TRBV27 and TRBJ2-7; 7 nucleotides align to TRBD1. CDR1 and CDR2 from the germline V gene are MNHEY and SMNVEV (reference sequence). This CDR3 is 13 amino acids long. V was clipped by 8 bases and J by 1 base; unmatched bases: 5.